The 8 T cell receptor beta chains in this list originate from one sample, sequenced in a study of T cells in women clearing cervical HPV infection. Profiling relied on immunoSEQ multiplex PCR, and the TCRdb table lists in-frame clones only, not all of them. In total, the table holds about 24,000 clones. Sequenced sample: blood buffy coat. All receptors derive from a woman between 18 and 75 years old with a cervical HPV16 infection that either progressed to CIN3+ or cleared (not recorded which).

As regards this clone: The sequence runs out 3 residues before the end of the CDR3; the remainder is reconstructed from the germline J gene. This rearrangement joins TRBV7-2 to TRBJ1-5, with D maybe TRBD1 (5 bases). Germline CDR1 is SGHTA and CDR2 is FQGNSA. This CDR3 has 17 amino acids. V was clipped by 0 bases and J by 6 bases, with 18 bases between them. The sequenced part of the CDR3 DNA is TGTGCCAGCAGCTTAGCGCTTTTGGCTCCGGGGGGTCAGCCC. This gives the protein CASSLALLAPGGQP. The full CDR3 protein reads CASSLALLAPGGQPQHF.

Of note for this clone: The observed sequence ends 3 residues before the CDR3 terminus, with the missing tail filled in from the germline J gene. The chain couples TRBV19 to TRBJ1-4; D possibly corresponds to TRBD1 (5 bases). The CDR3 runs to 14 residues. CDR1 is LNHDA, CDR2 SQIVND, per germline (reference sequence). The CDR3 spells CASSTLQGESPLFF. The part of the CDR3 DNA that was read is TGTGCCAGTAGTACTCTCCAGGGAGAATCACCA.

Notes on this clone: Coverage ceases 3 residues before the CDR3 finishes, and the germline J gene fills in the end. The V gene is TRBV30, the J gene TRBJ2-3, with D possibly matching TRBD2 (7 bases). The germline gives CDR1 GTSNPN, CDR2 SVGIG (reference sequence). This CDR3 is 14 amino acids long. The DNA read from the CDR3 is TGTGCCGCAAGCTGGCGGGGGCAGGGAGAGACG. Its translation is CAASWRGQGET. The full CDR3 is CAASWRGQGETQYF.

The CDR3 DNA, read in part, is TGTGCCAGCTCCCTCGAAGGGGCCGGGGAGACC. The encoded protein is CASSLEGAGET. The full CDR3 protein is CASSLEGAGETQYF. This chain joins TRBV18 and TRBJ2-5, with a possible D match to TRBD1 (5 bases). With the read ending 3 residues before the CDR3 end, the germline J gene is used to fill in that end. In germline, CDR1 is KGHSH, CDR2 LQKENI. The ends were cut back, 6 bases at V and 5 bases at J, with 16 bases in the middle. This CDR3 is 14 amino acids long.

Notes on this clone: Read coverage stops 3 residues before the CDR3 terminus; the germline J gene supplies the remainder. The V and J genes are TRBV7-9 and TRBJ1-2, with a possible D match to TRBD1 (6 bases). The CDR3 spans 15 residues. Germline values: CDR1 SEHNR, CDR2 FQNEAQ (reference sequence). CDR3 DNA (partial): TGTGCCAGCAGCAGGACTAGCGGGGGGGCCGATACC. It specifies CASSRTSGGADT. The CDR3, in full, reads CASSRTSGGADTYTF.

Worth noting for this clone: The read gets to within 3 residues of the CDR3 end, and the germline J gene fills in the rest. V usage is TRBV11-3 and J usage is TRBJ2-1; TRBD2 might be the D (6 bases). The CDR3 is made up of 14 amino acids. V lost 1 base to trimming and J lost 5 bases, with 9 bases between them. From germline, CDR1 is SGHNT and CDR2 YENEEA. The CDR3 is CASSLGGENNEQFF. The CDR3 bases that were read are TGTGCCAGCAGCTTAGGGGGGGAGAACAATGAG.

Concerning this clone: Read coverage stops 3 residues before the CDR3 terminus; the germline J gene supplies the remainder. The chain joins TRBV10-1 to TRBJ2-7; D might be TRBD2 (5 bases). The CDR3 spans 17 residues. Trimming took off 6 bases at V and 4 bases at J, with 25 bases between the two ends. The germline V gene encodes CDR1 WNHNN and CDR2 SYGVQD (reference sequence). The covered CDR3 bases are TGCGCCAGCAGCCGATATGTTCAAGGGCCGAGGGTTTACGAG. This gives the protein CASSRYVQGPRVYE. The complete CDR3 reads CASSRYVQGPRVYEQYF.

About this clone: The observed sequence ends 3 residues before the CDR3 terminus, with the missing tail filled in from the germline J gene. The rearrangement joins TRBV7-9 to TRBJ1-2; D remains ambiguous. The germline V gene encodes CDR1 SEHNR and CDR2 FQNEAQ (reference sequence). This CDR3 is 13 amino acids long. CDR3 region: CASSLDSGDGYTF. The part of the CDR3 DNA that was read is TGTGCCAGCAGCTTAGATTCGGGTGACGGC.